A selection of T cell receptor beta chains follows, all from one sample in a study of blood T cell repertoires in COVID-19. Repertoires were generated with immunoSEQ multiplex PCR, while TCRdb's copy carries only in-frame clones and drops some. Of just over 300,000 clones listed, approximately 86% are singletons. Sample: PBMCs or T cells enriched from blood (not recorded which). The receptors originated from a woman between 18 and 29 years old who had recovered from COVID-19. CDR3s include the opening cysteine and the closing phenylalanine or tryptophan. D genes are given only for firm matches. For some rows the clone size is stated as once, few or many, or as a class when expanded; others skip it.

TRBV5-4	15	TRBJ1-1	once	NA	CASSLYGQMNTEAFF	TGTGCCAGCAGCTTGTATGGTCAGATGAACACTGAAGCTTTCTTT
TRBV28	15	TRBJ1-2	NA	NA	CASRVEGGQGYGYTF	TGTGCCAGCCGCGTCGAGGGAGGGCAGGGCTATGGCTACACCTTC
TRBV9	16	TRBJ2-7	NA	TRBD1	CASSVGAGQGPYEQYF	TGTGCCAGCAGCGTAGGGGCTGGACAGGGACCCTACGAGCAGTACTTC
TRBV9	15	TRBJ2-1	NA	NA	CASSVDEGSYNEQFF	TGTGCCAGCAGCGTAGATGAGGGCTCCTACAATGAGCAGTTCTTC
TRBV5-1	15	TRBJ2-6	NA	NA	CASSLAPAGANVLTF	TGCGCCAGCAGCTTGGCCCCCGCTGGGGCCAACGTCCTGACTTTC
TRBV9	14	TRBJ2-1	NA	TRBD2	CASSRSGSPNEQFF	TGTGCCAGCAGTCGTAGCGGGAGCCCCAATGAGCAGTTCTTC
TRBV27	15	TRBJ2-7	NA	TRBD1	CASSPWTGSPYEQYF	TGTGCCAGCAGTCCGTGGACAGGGAGTCCCTACGAGCAGTACTTC
TRBV5-1	15	TRBJ1-3	NA	NA	CASSAGASSGNTIYF	TGCGCCAGCAGCGCGGGGGCGTCCTCTGGAAACACCATATATTTT
TRBV5-1	15	TRBJ2-5	NA	TRBD2	CASSLVRGGSETQYF	TGCGCCAGCAGCTTGGTGCGGGGGGGCAGCGAGACCCAGTACTTC
TRBV12-3/TRBV12-4	13	TRBJ1-5	NA	TRBD1	CASSRQGHQPQHF	TGTGCCAGCAGTCGACAGGGTCATCAGCCCCAGCATTTT
TRBV10-3	14	TRBJ1-1	NA	NA	CAISDVQTGTEAFF	TGTGCCATCAGTGACGTTCAAACAGGGACTGAAGCTTTCTTT
TRBV24-1	13	TRBJ1-2	NA	TRBD1	CATSDNDRDGYTF	TGTGCCACCAGTGACAACGACAGGGATGGCTACACCTTC
TRBV18	13	TRBJ1-4	few	NA	CASSPRSLEKLFF	TGTGCCAGCTCACCACGTTCCCTTGAAAAACTGTTTTTT
TRBV6-2/TRBV6-3	16	TRBJ2-1	NA	NA	CASSYSLPDTSYEQFF	TGTGCCAGCAGTTACTCGTTACCGGACACCTCGTATGAGCAGTTCTTC
TRBV5-1	15	TRBJ2-1	NA	TRBD1	CASSLEGQGRGEQFF	TGCGCCAGCAGCTTGGAGGGACAGGGGAGGGGTGAGCAGTTCTTC
TRBV2	11	TRBJ1-1	NA	NA	CARGGGTEAFF	TGTGCCAGAGGGGGGGGCACTGAAGCTTTCTTT
TRBV4-2	13	TRBJ1-4	NA	NA	CASGRRVNEKLFF	TGTGCCAGCGGAAGACGGGTAAATGAAAAACTGTTTTTT
TRBV7-2	16	TRBJ2-3	NA	TRBD2	CASTLSGRIGTDTQYF	TGTGCCAGCACCCTTAGCGGGAGGATCGGCACAGATACGCAGTATTTT
TRBV19	12	TRBJ1-5	NA	NA	CASRQGYRPQHF	TGTGCCAGTAGGCAGGGGTACCGGCCCCAGCATTTT
TRBV6-6	15	TRBJ2-7	NA	TRBD2	CASSSPGLASYEQYF	TGTGCCAGCAGTTCTCCGGGACTAGCTTCTTACGAGCAGTACTTC
TRBV19	15	TRBJ1-2	NA	TRBD1	CASRTATGPNYGYTF	TGTGCCAGTAGGACCGCGACAGGGCCTAACTATGGCTACACCTTC
TRBV5-1	16	TRBJ2-5	NA	NA	CASSLAGQGGWETQYF	TGCGCCAGCAGCTTGGCCGGACAGGGAGGGTGGGAGACCCAGTACTTC
TRBV9	13	TRBJ2-2	NA	NA	CASSVIAGGELFF	TGTGCCAGCAGCGTAATTGCGGGCGGGGAGCTGTTTTTT
TRBV7-9	16	TRBJ1-1	NA	NA	CASSPSAGYVNTEAFF	TGTGCCAGCAGCCCGTCCGCAGGCTACGTGAACACTGAAGCTTTCTTT
TRBV12-5	19	TRBJ2-3	NA	NA	CASGFSPPLTRVSTDTQYF	TGTGCTAGTGGTTTTTCCCCGCCCTTGACCAGGGTAAGCACAGATACGCAGTATTTT
TRBV6-6	14	TRBJ2-1	NA	NA	CASDLVGSYNEQFF	TGTGCCAGCGACCTAGTCGGGTCCTACAATGAGCAGTTCTTC
TRBV9	16	TRBJ2-3	NA	TRBD2	CASSVAGGGSTDTQYF	TGTGCCAGCAGCGTAGCTGGCGGGGGGTCCACAGATACGCAGTATTTT
TRBV7-9	13	TRBJ2-3	NA	TRBD1	CASTGTDTDTQYF	TGTGCCAGCACTGGGACAGACACAGATACGCAGTATTTT
TRBV2	14	TRBJ2-7	NA	TRBD2	CASTNKRGSYEQYF	TGTGCCAGCACCAACAAGCGGGGCTCCTACGAGCAGTACTTC
TRBV28	16	TRBJ2-7	once	NA	CASSYPKNRPSYEQYF	TGTGCCAGCAGTTACCCTAAGAACAGGCCCTCCTACGAGCAGTACTTC
TRBV5-1	17	TRBJ1-3	NA	TRBD1	CASSLGQAAFSGNTIYF	TGCGCCAGCAGCCTTGGACAGGCGGCCTTCTCTGGAAACACCATATATTTT
TRBV19	13	TRBJ1-1	NA	NA	CASTGGPNTEAFF	TGTGCCAGTACGGGAGGGCCTAACACTGAAGCTTTCTTT
TRBV6-5	14	TRBJ1-2	NA	TRBD1	CASSRDRGHYGYTF	TGTGCCAGCAGCCGGGACAGGGGGCACTATGGCTACACCTTC
TRBV29-1	14	TRBJ1-2	NA	TRBD1	CSVMAGQGANGYTF	TGCAGCGTCATGGCGGGACAGGGGGCGAACGGCTACACCTTC
TRBV10-3	16	TRBJ1-2	NA	TRBD1	CAISESRTGGGSGYTF	TGTGCCATCAGTGAGTCGCGGACAGGGGGTGGTTCTGGCTACACCTTC
TRBV12-3/TRBV12-4	13	TRBJ1-1	NA	NA	CASSLKGGTEAFF	TGTGCCAGCAGTTTAAAGGGAGGTACTGAAGCTTTCTTT